This TCR beta chain stems from a study of blood T cell repertoires in COVID-19. CDR1 SGHVS and CDR2 FNYEAQ come from the germline V gene. The CDR3 consists of 15 residues. With V trimmed by 5 bases and J by 2 bases, 4 bases remained unmatched. Clones were read by immunoSEQ multiplex PCR, and TCRdb kept only the in-frame ones, dropping some. Counted here are a few hundred thousand clones, around 89% occurring once; the ten biggest clones make up more than 0.95%. Two negative PCRs, clearance, or symptom resolution characterized the recovered Cohort 3 donors. V gene TRBV7-6 combines with J gene TRBJ2-5, with 11 bases aligning to TRBD2. The TCR sequence derives from a man aged 30-40 years who had recovered from COVID-19. Material for sequencing was PBMCs or T cells enriched from blood (not recorded which). CDR3 region: CASSLRTSGQETQYF. The CDR3 DNA sequence: TGTGCCAGCAGCCTCAGGACTAGCGGGCAAGAGACCCAGTACTTC. Variable domain in full (rest from reference TRBV7-6 and TRBJ2-5): GAGVSQSPRYKVTKRGQDVALRCDPISGHVSLYWYRQALGQGPEFLTYFNYEAQQDKSGLPNDRFSAERPEGSISTLTIQRTEQRDSAMYRCASSLRTSGQETQYFGPGTRLLVL.